The 7 T cell receptor beta chains presented below share a single source sample, sequenced in a study of beta chain features in type 1 diabetes. Reverse transcribing all isolated RNA meant expressed TCRB transcripts were sequenced. Clones were read by immunoSEQ multiplex PCR, and TCRdb kept only the in-frame ones, dropping some. The sample records fewer than 200,000 clones, 10% to 15% being singletons. Sequenced sample: central memory CD4+ T cells from blood. The source is a woman between 18 and 29 years old in good health.

The gene calls are TRBV9 and TRBJ2-1; the D is unclear. Germline V gene lookup returns CDR1 SGDLS and CDR2 YYNGEE. This CDR3 contains 15 residues. V was clipped by 0 bases and J by 9 bases, with 16 bases between them. CDR3 bases: TGTGCCAGCAGCGTAGGTATTGGAGTAGGTGGTGAGCAGTTCTTC. Translated, it gives CASSVGIGVGGEQFF. Full variable domain (remainder filled in from reference TRBV9 and TRBJ2-1): DSGVTQTPKHLITATGQRVTLRCSPRSGDLSVYWYQQSLDQGLQFLIQYYNGEERAKGNILERFSAQQFPDLHSELNLSSLELGDSALYFCASSVGIGVGGEQFFGPGTRLTVL.

This clone was seen more than once but under ten times. The rearrangement joins TRBV11-3 to TRBJ2-1, with TRBD2 matching 16 bases. This CDR3 has 14 residues. The germline V gene encodes CDR1 SGHNT and CDR2 YENEEA. The ends lost 5 bases at V and 15 bases at J; junction bases unmatched: 7. CDR3 sequence (DNA): TGTGCCAGCAGCCCAGGGACTAGCGGGAGGGCGGTGTTCTTC. Protein product: CASSPGTSGRAVFF.

This chain links TRBV7-2 with TRBJ2-3, with D perhaps TRBD1 (6 bases). The CDR3 spans 15 residues. Between the trimmed V and J ends, which lost 5 bases and 0 bases, there was a span of 12 bases. Germline values: CDR1 SGHTA, CDR2 FQGNSA. The CDR3 region is CASSLRGLSTDTQYF. CDR3 nucleotides: TGTGCCAGCAGCCTCAGGGGCCTCAGCACAGATACGCAGTATTTT.

As to this clone: Other nucleotide sequences in the sample specify the same CDR3. This chain joins TRBV27 and TRBJ1-1; 8 bases are a match to TRBD1. CDR1 is MNHEY and CDR2 is SMNVEV in the germline V gene (reference sequence). CDR3 length equals 14 residues. V lost 3 bases and J lost 1; bases outside the gene matches: 1. CDR3 DNA: TGTGCCAGCAGTTTGCAGGGGGCGAACACTGAAGCTTTCTTT. Encoded protein: CASSLQGANTEAFF.

J is TRBJ1-1 and V is TRBV19, with D possibly being TRBD1 (5 bases). The V end lost 2 bases, the J end lost 2 bases, and 12 bases lay between the germline ends. CDR1 is LNHDA and CDR2 is SQIVND in the germline V gene (reference sequence). The length of the CDR3 is 15 residues. CDR3 loop: CASSILRRGNTEAFF. CDR3 DNA: TGTGCCAGTAGTATACTGAGAAGGGGCAACACTGAAGCTTTCTTT. The entire variable domain, with the rest obtained from reference TRBV19 and TRBJ1-1, is as follows: DGGITQSPKYLFRKEGQNVTLSCEQNLNHDAMYWYRQDPGQGLRLIYYSQIVNDFQKGDIAEGYSVSREKKESFPLTVTSAQKNPTAFYLCASSILRRGNTEAFFGQGTRLTVV.

The V call is TRBV7-9, the J call TRBJ2-1; TRBD2 matches 13 bases. The CDR3 has 16 amino acids. V lost 5 bases, J lost 8 bases, and 9 bases stayed unmatched. Germline lookup yields CDR1 SEHNR and CDR2 FQNEAQ (reference sequence). CDR3 sequence (DNA): TGTGCCAGCAGCCTGACTAGCGGGAGGTGGGGTGATGAGCAGTTCTTC. Its translation is CASSLTSGRWGDEQFF. The variable domain in full, with the rest retrieved from reference TRBV7-9 and TRBJ2-1, is DTGVSQNPRHKITKRGQNVTFRCDPISEHNRLYWYRQTLGQGPEFLTYFQNEAQLEKSRLLSDRFSAERPKGSFSTLEIQRTEQGDSAMYLCASSLTSGRWGDEQFFGPGTRLTVL.

The genes are TRBV2 and TRBJ2-3; 9 bases are shared with TRBD1. From germline, CDR1 is SNHLY and CDR2 FYNNEI. This CDR3 comprises 15 residues. The J segment lost 3 bases and the V segment lost 1 base, leaving 2 bases of the junction unmatched. The CDR3: CASSEDRGHTDTQYF. CDR3 DNA sequence: TGTGCCAGCAGTGAAGACAGGGGGCATACAGATACGCAGTATTTT. Full variable domain (outside the CDR3, taken from reference TRBV2 and TRBJ2-3): EPEVTQTPSHQVTQMGQEVILRCVPISNHLYFYWYRQILGQKVEFLVSFYNNEISEKSEIFDDQFSVERPDGSNFTLKIRSTKLEDSAMYFCASSEDRGHTDTQYFGPGTRLTVL.